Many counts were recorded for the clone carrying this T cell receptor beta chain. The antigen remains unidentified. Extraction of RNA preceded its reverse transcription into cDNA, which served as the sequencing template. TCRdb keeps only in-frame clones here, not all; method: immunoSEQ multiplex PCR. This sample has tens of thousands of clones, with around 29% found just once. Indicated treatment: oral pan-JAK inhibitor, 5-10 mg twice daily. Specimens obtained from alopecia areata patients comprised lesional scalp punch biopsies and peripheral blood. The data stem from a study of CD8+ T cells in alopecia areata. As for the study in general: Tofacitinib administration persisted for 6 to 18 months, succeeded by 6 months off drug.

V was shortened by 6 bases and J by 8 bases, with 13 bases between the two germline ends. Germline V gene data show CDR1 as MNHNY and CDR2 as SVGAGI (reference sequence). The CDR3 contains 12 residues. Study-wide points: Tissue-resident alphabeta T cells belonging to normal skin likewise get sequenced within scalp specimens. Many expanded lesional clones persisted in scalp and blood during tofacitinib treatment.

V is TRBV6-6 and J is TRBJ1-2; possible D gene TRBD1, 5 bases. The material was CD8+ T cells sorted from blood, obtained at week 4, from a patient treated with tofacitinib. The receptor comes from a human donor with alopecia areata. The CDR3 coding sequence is TGTGCCAGCAGGGGGCTACAAAACGGCTACACCTTC. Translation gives CASRGLQNGYTF.